The sequence of this TCR beta chain was determined in a study of T-cell memory formation after mild COVID-19 (dated by TCRdb to the early 2020s). For the wider study: Most TCR sequence clusters were specific to one of the two donors. Two young, previously healthy adult volunteers made up the cohort, one male and one female. T-cell clones expanding and contracting after mild COVID-19 in two donors were tracked by longitudinal TCRalpha and TCRbeta repertoire sequencing. What the authors observed across the whole study: The second-wave clones that peaked on day 37 were not confirmed to be SARS-CoV-2 specific. Only two mild cases were covered by the study, and larger cohorts that include severe cases with pre-infection samples were considered necessary. Contracting CD4+ clones were located mainly in the CM and EM memory subsets, whereas CD8+ clones were found to be enriched in EMRA. Clones contracting from day 15 to 85 had balanced CD4/CD8 phenotypes, while a second wave expanding from day 15 to 37 was biased towards CD4+. Some responding clones were detected in pre-infection memory, suggesting pre-existing cross-reactive memory T cells joined the SARS-CoV-2 response.

Taken from cysteine to phenylalanine, the CDR3 has 17 residues. The DNA shown is the 51-base CDR3, in frame from base 1. The CDR1 and CDR2 encoded by the germline V gene are MNHEY and SVGEGT. The germline V and J ends show losses of 7 bases and 2 bases respectively, and no gene match explains 16 bases of the junction. TCRdb lists the instrument as Illumina NovaSeq 6000. Using 5'RACE with constant-segment primers, TCRalpha and TCRbeta cDNA libraries were constructed, with sample barcodes and unique molecular identifiers added in the process. Trizol reagent was used to extract RNA from every sample. The libraries were amplified in two PCR steps, and the second step added a second sample barcode and Illumina TruSeq adapters. Sequencing of the libraries was done on an Illumina NovaSeq, producing 2 x 150 bp paired-end reads. In the authors' own workflow: Demultiplexing of reads and collapsing into UMI-guided consensus sequences were performed with migec v1.2.7. Using mixcr v2.1.11, UMI consensuses were aligned to TRA and TRB V and J templates and then assembled into clonotypes. Clonotypes were classified as expanded or contracted when called significant by both edgeR and NoisET, with noise models trained on biological replicates. For edgeR calls, the thresholds were a false discovery rate-adjusted p below 0.01 and a log2 fold-change of 1. PCA with hierarchical clustering of max-normalized trajectories of the 1000 most abundant clonotypes was used as exploratory dynamics analysis. Separately sequenced CD4+ and CD8+ repertoires were used to assign the CD4 or CD8 phenotype of responding clones. TCRdb reworked the public reads: Q25 trimming with fastp, MiXCR clone assembly, productive beta chains retained. CDR3 protein sequences are deduplicated, and each keeps its most common genes and DNA. These V and J calls are TCRdb output, not the study's own analysis. Here the sample has 550,000 to 650,000 distinct CDR3 sequences; roughly 17% occur a single time. Approximately 8.1% of the sample rests with the top ten.

On this clonotype: Its antigen specificity is not known. No per-base quality is available; no much larger clone lies one base away.

Ficoll-Paque density gradient centrifugation was the method used to isolate PBMCs. This chain joins TRBV6-2 or TRBV6-3 to TRBJ2-7; the junction holds 8 bases that match TRBD1. The sample taken for sequencing was PBMCs or a T cell subset sorted from them (not recorded which). This receptor was obtained from an adult woman who had mild COVID-19 (a few samples of this study predate the infection). The sample titles of this study are shuffled in the database, so cell type and time point are left out; the donor was told from shared clones. The DNA sequence is given as TGTGCCAGCACCCGAGGCCGTGGACAGGGTGGCGCCTACGAGCAGTACTTC. Protein translation: CASTRGRGQGGAYEQYF.